The 15 T cell receptor beta chains listed next were all sequenced from one sample in a study of T cell responses to AZD1222 COVID-19 vaccine. Method: immunoSEQ multiplex PCR; TCRdb's copy keeps in-frame clones and lacks some. The sample includes 120,000 to 150,000 clones, 75% to 90% of them seen just once. This specimen consisted of peripheral blood, obtained on day 0 of MenACWY control vaccination. Receptor source: an adult in good health.

This chain links TRBV7-2 with TRBJ2-1; 12 bases fit TRBD2. CDR1 is SGHTA and CDR2 is FQGNSA in the germline V gene. Losses at the gene ends were 3 bases for V and 12 bases for J; bases not matched to a gene: 6. This CDR3 is 14 amino acids long. CDR3 bases: TGTGCCAGCAGCTTGACTAGCGGGGGAGGGGGGCAGTTCTTC. Its translation: CASSLTSGGGGQFF.

This chain links TRBV5-1 with TRBJ2-5; 7 nucleotides align to TRBD1. This CDR3 has 17 amino acids. V dropped 0 bases and J dropped 4; count of bases not matched to a gene: 12. Germline CDR1 and CDR2: SGHRS and YFSETQ. The CDR3 DNA reads TGCGCCAGCAGCTTGGGCCCCCGACAGGGCTCTATAGAGACCCAGTACTTC. Translated: CASSLGPRQGSIETQYF.

This sequence joins TRBV3-1 (or the pseudogene TRBV3-2) and TRBJ1-5; D is unclear. The V gene's germline CDR1 is LGHDT and CDR2 YNNKEL (reference sequence). This CDR3 region has 14 residues. Between the trimmed V and J ends, which lost 2 bases and 7 bases, there was a span of 12 bases. The CDR3 here is CASSQSGDEQPQHF. As DNA, the CDR3 is TGTGCCAGCAGCCAATCTGGGGATGAACAGCCCCAGCATTTT.

This clone has a handful of counts. The chain carries TRBV2 and TRBJ1-1, with a possible D match to TRBD1 (5 bases). CDR1 and CDR2 (germline): SNHLY, FYNNEI. The CDR3 consists of 14 residues. Between the trimmed V and J ends, which lost 6 bases and 2 bases, there was a span of 13 bases. The CDR3, as DNA: TGTGCCAGCAGCACAGAGGGGATAAACACTGAAGCTTTCTTT. Translation: CASSTEGINTEAFF.

In this sample, this clone turned up a few times. V and J are TRBV6-5 and TRBJ1-6; D ambiguous. The V end lost 6 bases, the J end lost 4 bases, and 4 bases lay between the germline ends. This CDR3 has 12 residues. CDR1 is MNHEY and CDR2 is SVGAGI in the germline V gene. CDR3 nucleotides: TGTGCCAGCAGACGATATAATTCACCCCTCCACTTT. Amino acids: CASRRYNSPLHF.

This sequence joins TRBV29-1 and TRBJ2-3; D is undetermined. This CDR3 contains 13 residues. Germline CDR1 SQVTM, CDR2 ANQGSEA. Between the trimmed V and J ends, which lost 7 bases and 4 bases, there was a span of 15 bases. This CDR3 reads CSDVGVWSDTQYF. Written as DNA, the CDR3 is TGCAGCGACGTAGGTGTGTGGTCAGATACGCAGTATTTT.

This clone was recorded a few times. The rearrangement uses TRBV14 and TRBJ1-1; D is perhaps TRBD1 (5 bases). Trimming took off 1 base at V and 5 bases at J, with 11 bases between the two ends. The CDR3 has 14 residues. CDR1 and CDR2 (germline): SGHDN, FVKESK. The CDR3 spells CASSQAQGRTEAFF. The CDR3 DNA is TGTGCCAGCAGCCAAGCGCAGGGAAGGACTGAAGCTTTCTTT.

The genes are TRBV30 and TRBJ2-1, with D uncertain. The length of the CDR3 is 11 residues. V lost 0 bases and J 8 bases, leaving 5 bases between the germline ends. Germline-derived CDR1 and CDR2 are GTSNPN and SVGIG (reference sequence). The CDR3 nucleotides are TGTGCCTGGAGTGTCTCGTATGAGCAGTTCTTC. Translated: CAWSVSYEQFF.

The chain joins TRBV21-1 to TRBJ2-2; the DNA was not compared with TRBD1, the D call given in the table. TRBV21-1 is a documented pseudogene. CDR3 length: 17 amino acids. The CDR3 protein is CASSSRTGAEDTGELFF. The CDR3 bases are TGTGCCAGCAGCTCCCGGACAGGGGCAGAGGACACCGGGGAGCTGTTTTTT.

This chain connects TRBV11-1 to TRBJ2-3; 7 positions agree with TRBD2. V shed 3 bases, J shed 1 base, and the junction held 4 bases outside the gene matches. Germline V CDR1 and CDR2: SGHAT, FQDESV (reference sequence). The CDR3 spans 15 residues. CDR3 DNA: TGTGCCAGCAGCTTCCGGCTAGCGGGCACAGATACGCAGTATTTT. Protein: CASSFRLAGTDTQYF.

The chain joins TRBV11-2 to TRBJ1-3; the D gene is possibly TRBD1 (6 bases). This CDR3 comprises 17 residues. Trimming left V 1 base short and J 4 bases short, with 17 bases between. Germline V gene sequence: CDR1 SGHAT, CDR2 FQNNGV. The CDR3 is CASSLVPAGAAGNTIYF. Written as DNA, the CDR3 is TGTGCCAGCAGCTTAGTTCCCGCAGGGGCGGCGGGAAACACCATATATTTT.

This chain links TRBV4-1 with TRBJ1-4; TRBD1 might be the D (6 bases). This CDR3 contains 16 residues. V lost 1 base, J lost 5 bases, and 14 bases lay in between. The V gene's germline CDR1 is MGHRA and CDR2 YSYEKL. CDR3 sequence reads: CASSQAPGVGNEKLFF. The CDR3 DNA follows: TGCGCCAGCAGCCAAGCCCCAGGGGTGGGCAATGAAAAACTGTTTTTT.

J is TRBJ2-7 and V is TRBV9; D might be TRBD1 (6 bases). Deletions cut 3 bases from V and 3 bases from J, with 13 bases between. Germline-derived CDR1 and CDR2 are SGDLS and YYNGEE. The CDR3 sequence is 14 residues long. In DNA form, the CDR3 reads TGTGCCAGCAGCGCCTCGGACAGCCGCTACGAGCAGTACTTC. It codes for CASSASDSRYEQYF. Drawing the rest from reference TRBV9 and TRBJ2-7, the complete variable domain is DSGVTQTPKHLITATGQRVTLRCSPRSGDLSVYWYQQSLDQGLQFLIQYYNGEERAKGNILERFSAQQFPDLHSELNLSSLELGDSALYFCASSASDSRYEQYFGPGTRLTVT.

The chain recombines TRBV5-1 with TRBJ1-2; tentative D call: TRBD1 (5 bases). V gave up 4 bases and J gave up 4 bases, with 14 bases separating them. The CDR3 is 14 residues long. Germline CDR1 SGHRS, CDR2 YFSETQ. CDR3 in DNA: TGCGCCAGCAGCATGGGGACGGACTCCTATGGCTACACCTTC. Protein product: CASSMGTDSYGYTF.

The V call is TRBV5-1, the J call TRBJ1-4; 7 bases match TRBD1. V was pared by 0 bases and J by 3 bases, with 5 bases of the junction left unmatched. Germline-derived CDR1 and CDR2 are SGHRS and YFSETQ. The CDR3 runs 16 residues. CDR3 nucleotides: TGCGCCAGCAGCTTGGAACAGGGGTTACCTAATGAAAAACTGTTTTTT. It translates to CASSLEQGLPNEKLFF.